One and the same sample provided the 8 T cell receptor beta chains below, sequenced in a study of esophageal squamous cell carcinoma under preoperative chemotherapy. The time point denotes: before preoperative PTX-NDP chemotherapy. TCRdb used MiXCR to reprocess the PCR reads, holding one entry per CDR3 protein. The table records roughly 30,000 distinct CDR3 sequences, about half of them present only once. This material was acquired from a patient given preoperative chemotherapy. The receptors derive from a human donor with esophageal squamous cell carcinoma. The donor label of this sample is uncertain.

The CDR3 DNA reads as TGTGCCTGGAGTGGAGCGGGGGAGGAGACCCAGTACTTC. Translating gives CAWSGAGEETQYF. The chain has TRBV30 and TRBJ2-5, with 8 bases fitting TRBD2. The CDR3 totals 13 residues. V lost 1 base and J lost 5; bases outside the gene matches: 3. Per germline, CDR1 GTSNPN and CDR2 SVGIG (reference sequence).

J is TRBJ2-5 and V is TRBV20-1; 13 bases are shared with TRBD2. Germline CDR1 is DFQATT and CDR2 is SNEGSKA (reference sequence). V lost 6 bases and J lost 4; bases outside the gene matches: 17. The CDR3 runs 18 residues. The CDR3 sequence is CSATGTSGTPAPSETQYF. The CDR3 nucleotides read TGCAGTGCGACCGGGACTAGCGGGACTCCTGCGCCCTCAGAGACCCAGTACTTC.

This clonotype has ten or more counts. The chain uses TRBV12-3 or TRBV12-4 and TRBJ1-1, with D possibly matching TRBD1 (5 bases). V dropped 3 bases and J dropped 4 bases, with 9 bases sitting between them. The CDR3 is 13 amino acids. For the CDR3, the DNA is TGTGCCAGCAGTTTGGCAGGGCCCACTGAAGCTTTCTTT. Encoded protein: CASSLAGPTEAFF.

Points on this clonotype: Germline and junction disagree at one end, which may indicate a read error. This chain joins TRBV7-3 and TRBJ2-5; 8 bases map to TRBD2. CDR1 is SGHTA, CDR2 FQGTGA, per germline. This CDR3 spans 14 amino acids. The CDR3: CAGGGGGGKETQYF. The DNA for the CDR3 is TGTGCGGGCGGCGGGGGCGGGGGGAAAGAGACGCAGTACTTC.

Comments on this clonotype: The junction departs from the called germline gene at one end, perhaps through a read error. The CDR3 nucleotides read TGTGCCAGCAGCTTGGCATTTAACACTGAAGCCTCCTTT. It encodes CASSLAFNTEASF. This sequence joins TRBV11-1 and TRBJ1-1; D ambiguous. The V gene's germline CDR1 is SGHAT and CDR2 FQDESV (reference sequence). This CDR3 has 13 amino acids.

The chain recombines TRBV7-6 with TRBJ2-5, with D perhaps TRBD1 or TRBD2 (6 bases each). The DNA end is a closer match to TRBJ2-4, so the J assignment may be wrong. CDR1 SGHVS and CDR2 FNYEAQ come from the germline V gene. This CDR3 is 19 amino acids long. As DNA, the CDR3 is TGTGCCAGCAGCTTGGATCCGCCCATCGGGGGCGGTGACCAAGACATTCAGTACTTC. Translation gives CASSLDPPIGGGDQDIQYF.

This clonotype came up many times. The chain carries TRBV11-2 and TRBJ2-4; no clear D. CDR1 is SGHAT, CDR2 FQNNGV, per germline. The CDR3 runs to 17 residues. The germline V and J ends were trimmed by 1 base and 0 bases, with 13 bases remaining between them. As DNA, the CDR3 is TGTGCCAGCAGCTTAGTGGTAACACCACTAGCCAAAAACATTCAGTACTTC. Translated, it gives CASSLVVTPLAKNIQYF.

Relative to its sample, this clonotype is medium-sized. CDR3 residues: CASSLAGTGPYEQYF. CDR3 DNA sequence: TGTGCCAGCAGCTTAGCTGGGACAGGGCCCTACGAGCAGTACTTC. The chain joins TRBV7-2 to TRBJ2-7, with 9 bases lining up with TRBD1. Germline CDR1 is SGHTA and CDR2 is FQGNSA. The CDR3 length is 15 residues. Losses at the gene ends were 0 bases for V and 2 bases for J; bases not matched to a gene: 2.